This is a list of T cell receptor beta chains from one sample in a study of shared clonotypes between healthy human individuals. Clones were read by immunoSEQ multiplex PCR, and TCRdb kept only the in-frame ones, dropping some. The data hold roughly 2.1 million clones, with 85% to 95% observed a single time. The sample comprised naive CD8+ T cells from PBMCs. Source of these receptors: a man aged 18-30 years in good health. Some clones in this sample may be carry-over from other donors' samples. Both conserved end residues are part of each CDR3. A D gene is named only where the DNA matches it firmly. Size is stated for part of the rows, as once, few or many counts, or as a class when the clone is expanded.

size	D	V	J	CDR3	DNA
NA	NA	TRBV6-6	TRBJ1-3	CASSSYGGNTIYF	TGTGCCAGCAGTTCATACGGTGGTAACACCATATATTTT
NA	NA	TRBV7-9	TRBJ1-5	CASSGVWGQPQHF	TGTGCCAGCAGCGGGGTATGGGGACAGCCCCAGCATTTT
NA	NA	TRBV14	TRBJ2-7	CASSGRLEATYEQYF	TGTGCCAGCAGCGGCCGACTAGAGGCTACCTACGAGCAGTACTTC
NA	TRBD1	TRBV29-1	TRBJ2-5	CSVEYSGTGSETQYF	TGCAGCGTGGAGTACTCCGGGACAGGGTCAGAGACCCAGTACTTC
NA	NA	TRBV7-2	TRBJ2-2	CASRWNGELFF	TGTGCCAGCAGATGGAACGGGGAGCTGTTTTTT
NA	NA	TRBV29-1	TRBJ1-3	CSLRASSTNPSGNTIYF	TGCAGCCTTCGGGCCTCGAGCACCAACCCCTCTGGAAACACCATATATTTT
NA	TRBD1	TRBV29-1	TRBJ2-7	CSAQDRLYEQYF	TGCAGCGCCCAGGACAGGCTCTACGAGCAGTACTTC
NA	NA	TRBV4-1	TRBJ2-1	CASSQADRAGGRNEQFF	TGCGCCAGCAGCCAGGCTGACAGGGCGGGGGGTAGGAATGAGCAGTTCTTC
NA	TRBD1	TRBV2	TRBJ2-2	CASTRARGQQTGELFF	TGTGCCAGCACCAGGGCCAGGGGGCAGCAGACCGGGGAGCTGTTTTTT
NA	NA	TRBV19	TRBJ1-5	CASSIGQGGQPQHF	TGTGCCAGTAGTATAGGGCAGGGAGGACAGCCCCAGCATTTT
NA	TRBD2	TRBV11-2	TRBJ2-3	CASRRAGAGTDTQYF	TGTGCCAGCAGGAGAGCGGGAGCTGGCACAGATACGCAGTATTTT
NA	NA	TRBV19	TRBJ1-1	CASSKDRPWLFF	TGTGCCAGTAGTAAAGACAGGCCGTGGCTGTTCTTT
NA	NA	TRBV11-2	TRBJ1-6	CASSEGHWAHF	TGTGCCAGCAGCGAGGGACACTGGGCGCACTTT
NA	NA	TRBV9	TRBJ1-2	CASSAGQLYGYTF	TGTGCCAGCAGCGCCGGACAGCTATATGGCTACACCTTC
NA	TRBD1	TRBV9	TRBJ2-1	CASSSSGTGGNEQFF	TGTGCCAGCAGCTCAAGCGGGACAGGGGGTAATGAGCAGTTCTTC
NA	NA	TRBV9	TRBJ2-1	CASSGLATYNEQFF	TGTGCCAGCAGCGGTCTAGCCACATACAATGAGCAGTTCTTC
NA	NA	TRBV4-1	TRBJ1-3	CASSHQGPGNTIYF	TGCGCCAGCAGCCACCAGGGTCCTGGAAACACCATATATTTT
NA	NA	TRBV2	TRBJ1-4	CASRVGNEKLFF	TGTGCCAGCAGGGTCGGGAATGAAAAACTGTTTTTT
once	NA	TRBV28	TRBJ1-1	CASSLGRGDTEAFF	TGTGCCAGCAGTTTAGGGCGGGGGGACACTGAAGCTTTCTTT
NA	NA	TRBV9	TRBJ2-7	CASSVALLTNEQYF	TGTGCCAGCAGCGTCGCACTTCTGACTAACGAGCAGTACTTC
NA	NA	TRBV7-8	TRBJ1-2	CASSYREEDGYTF	TGTGCCAGCAGCTACAGGGAGGAGGATGGCTACACCTTC
once	NA	TRBV9	TRBJ1-1	CASSVGDPNTEAFF	TGTGCCAGCAGCGTAGGGGACCCCAACACTGAAGCTTTCTTT
once	NA	TRBV29-1	TRBJ2-7	CSVEAGTPYLQYF	TGCAGCGTTGAAGCTGGGACTCCCTACCTGCAGTACTTC
NA	NA	TRBV9	TRBJ2-5	CASSVGGSGDKETQYF	TGTGCCAGCAGCGTCGGTGGTAGCGGAGACAAAGAGACCCAGTACTTC
NA	NA	TRBV27	TRBJ2-3	CASSWGSARTDTQYF	TGTGCCAGCAGTTGGGGGAGCGCCCGTACAGATACGCAGTATTTT
NA	NA	TRBV6-5	TRBJ1-1	CASRWSAGTKVEAFF	TGTGCCAGCAGATGGAGTGCCGGGACAAAAGTTGAAGCTTTCTTT
NA	NA	TRBV4-1	TRBJ1-4	CASSQEGTLNLATNEKLFF	TGCGCCAGCAGCCAAGAAGGGACACTGAACCTTGCAACTAATGAAAAACTGTTTTTT